Below are 20 T cell receptor beta chains sequenced from a single sample in a study of T cell changes during pregnancy in multiple sclerosis (dated by TCRdb to between 2018 and 2021). Libraries were constructed by the immunoSEQ multiplex PCR assay. Imported from immuneACCESS, the table was reduced by TCRdb to in-frame sequences with V and J called. These copies leave out some clones; in studies compared against another copy, an unresolved V gene accounts for under half, and the cause of the remainder is not known. Within this sample are 75,000 to 95,000 clones, with less than 95% of them counted one time only. The ten top clones hold around 1% of the sample. Sequencing used peripheral blood, obtained before pregnancy. The receptors shown here come from a female donor with multiple sclerosis, enrolled in a pregnancy study.

This clone was picked up one time. This rearrangement joins TRBV7-7 to TRBJ2-5; the match to TRBD2 covers 11 bases. The CDR3 is made up of 17 amino acids. Germline V gives CDR1 SSHAT, CDR2 FNYEAQ (reference sequence). The junction had 9 bases not matched to a gene; V was cut back by 4 bases and J by 2 bases. The CDR3 bases are TGTGCCAGCAGCTCCCGAAGACTAGCGGGAAATCAAGAGACCCAGTACTTC. Protein: CASSSRRLAGNQETQYF. The full variable domain, rest sourced from reference TRBV7-7 and TRBJ2-5, is GAGVSQSPRYKVTKRGQDVTLRCDPISSHATLYWYQQALGQGPEFLTYFNYEAQPDKSGLPSDRFSAERPEGSISTLTIQRTEQRDSAMYRCASSSRRLAGNQETQYFGPGTRLLVL.

The gene calls are TRBV9 and TRBJ2-5; D is possibly TRBD2 (5 bases). Trimming stripped 0 bases from V and 5 bases from J, with 11 bases between. The germline gives CDR1 SGDLS, CDR2 YYNGEE. This CDR3 has 14 amino acids. The CDR3 DNA is TGTGCCAGCAGCGTAGTTGAGGGCTGGGAGACCCAGTACTTC. This codes for CASSVVEGWETQYF.

V gene TRBV29-1 combines with J gene TRBJ2-2, with 15 bases fitting TRBD2. The CDR3 length is 15 residues. Germline lookup yields CDR1 SQVTM and CDR2 ANQGSEA. The V gene end was trimmed by 4 bases and the J gene end by 5 bases; junction bases not matched to a gene: 2. The CDR3 nucleotides are TGCAGCGTTGCCGGACTAGCGGGGGGGACCGGGGAGCTGTTTTTT. This codes for CSVAGLAGGTGELFF.

The chain has TRBV7-2 and TRBJ2-5; 14 bases map to TRBD2. CDR1 and CDR2 (germline): SGHTA, FQGNSA. V gave up 5 bases and J gave up 3 bases; unmatched junction bases: 5. The CDR3 is 16 residues long. The CDR3 protein is CASSRTSGGPEETQYF. The CDR3, as DNA: TGTGCCAGCAGCCGGACTAGCGGGGGGCCCGAAGAGACCCAGTACTTC. Full variable domain (rest looked up from reference TRBV7-2 and TRBJ2-5): GAGVSQSPSNKVTEKGKDVELRCDPISGHTALYWYRQSLGQGLEFLIYFQGNSAPDKSGLPSDRFSAERTGGSVSTLTIQRTQQEDSAVYLCASSRTSGGPEETQYFGPGTRLLVL.

The gene calls are TRBV5-1 and TRBJ1-4, with 7 bases that match TRBD1. This CDR3 contains 13 residues. CDR1 and CDR2 (germline): SGHRS, YFSETQ. Germline trimming cut 5 bases from V and 3 bases from J; bases unmatched to any gene: 1. CDR3 residues: CASRTGSNEKLFF. In DNA, the CDR3 is TGCGCCAGCAGGACAGGGTCTAATGAAAAACTGTTTTTT. The variable domain in full, with the rest retrieved from reference TRBV5-1 and TRBJ1-4, is KAGVTQTPRYLIKTRGQQVTLSCSPISGHRSVSWYQQTPGQGLQFLFEYFSETQRNKGNFPGRFSGRQFSNSRSEMNVSTLELGDSALYLCASRTGSNEKLFFGSGTQLSVL.

The V call is TRBV15, the J call TRBJ2-3; no clear D. The CDR3 runs to 17 residues. Trimming shortened V by 0 bases and J by 1 base, and 14 bases separated the two germline ends. From germline, CDR1 is LNHNV and CDR2 YYDKDF (reference sequence). CDR3 sequence reads: CATSRDLGTTGTDTQYF. The CDR3 DNA follows: TGTGCCACCAGCAGAGATCTAGGCACGACGGGCACAGATACGCAGTATTTT.

This chain joins TRBV7-3 and TRBJ1-1, with TRBD1 identical over 7 bases. Per germline, CDR1 SGHTA and CDR2 FQGTGA. This CDR3 has 13 residues. With V trimmed by 6 bases and J by 5 bases, 6 bases remained unmatched. The CDR3 DNA is TGTGCCAGCAGAGGGACAGTCTCAACTGAAGCTTTCTTT. Encoded protein: CASRGTVSTEAFF.

This sequence joins TRBV27 and TRBJ1-5; weak D call: TRBD1 (5 bases). V lost 4 bases to trimming and J lost 5 bases, with 9 bases between them. Germline V gene sequence: CDR1 MNHEY, CDR2 SMNVEV (reference sequence). The CDR3 length is 13 residues. CDR3 in DNA: TGTGCCAGCAGTTACGGGGGGGATCAGCCCCAGCATTTT. It yields the protein CASSYGGDQPQHF.

The genes are TRBV9 and TRBJ1-1, with D uncertain. The V end was cut by 0 bases, the J end by 4 bases, with 10 bases between. Germline V CDR1 and CDR2: SGDLS, YYNGEE. The length of the CDR3 is 14 residues. The DNA of the CDR3 is TGTGCCAGCAGCGTAGAACCAGGAGGCACTGAAGCTTTCTTT. Translation: CASSVEPGGTEAFF.

The J gene is TRBJ2-5, the V gene TRBV5-4, with D unclear. CDR3 length equals 13 residues. CDR1 SGHNT and CDR2 YYREEE come from the germline V gene (reference sequence). V dropped 4 bases and J dropped 1 base, with 8 bases sitting between them. The CDR3 region is CASSPQSQETQYF. The DNA of the CDR3 is TGTGCCAGCAGCCCTCAGTCCCAAGAGACCCAGTACTTC. The entire variable domain, with the rest obtained from reference TRBV5-4 and TRBJ2-5, is as follows: ETGVTQSPTHLIKTRGQQVTLRCSSQSGHNTVSWYQQALGQGPQFIFQYYREEENGRGNFPPRFSGLQFPNYSSELNVNALELDDSALYLCASSPQSQETQYFGPGTRLLVL.

The chain carries TRBV2 and TRBJ2-1; D is perhaps TRBD1 (6 bases). CDR1 SNHLY and CDR2 FYNNEI come from the germline V gene. V lost 4 bases and J 2 bases, leaving 9 bases between the germline ends. There are 14 residues in the CDR3. The CDR3 protein is CASSGAGAYNEQFF. CDR3 DNA sequence: TGTGCCAGCAGTGGAGCAGGGGCCTACAATGAGCAGTTCTTC. Full variable domain (outside the CDR3, taken from reference TRBV2 and TRBJ2-1): EPEVTQTPSHQVTQMGQEVILRCVPISNHLYFYWYRQILGQKVEFLVSFYNNEISEKSEIFDDQFSVERPDGSNFTLKIRSTKLEDSAMYFCASSGAGAYNEQFFGPGTRLTVL.

The chain has TRBV29-1 and TRBJ1-2, with TRBD1 identical over 9 bases. The CDR3 runs 13 residues. The J segment lost 7 bases and the V segment lost 4 bases, leaving 7 bases of the junction unmatched. The germline V gene encodes CDR1 SQVTM and CDR2 ANQGSEA. CDR3 sequence (DNA): TGCAGCGTTGTAACAGGGGGCCGCGGTGGCTACACCTTC. Protein: CSVVTGGRGGYTF. Variable domain in full (rest from reference TRBV29-1 and TRBJ1-2): SAVISQKPSRDICQRGTSLTIQCQVDSQVTMMFWYRQQPGQSLTLIATANQGSEATYESGFVIDKFPISRPNLTFSTLTVSNMSPEDSSIYLCSVVTGGRGGYTFGSGTRLTVV.

The chain carries TRBV18 and TRBJ2-3, with D unresolved. The V gene's germline CDR1 is KGHSH and CDR2 LQKENI. The V end lost 8 bases, the J end lost 6 bases, and 6 bases lay between the germline ends. The CDR3 consists of 10 residues. CDR3 DNA: TGTGCCAGCCTTGCGGATACGCAGTATTTT. Amino acids: CASLADTQYF.

The chain has TRBV27 and TRBJ1-2; 10 bases are a match to TRBD1. The V segment lost 4 bases and the J segment 4 bases; nucleotides outside the gene matches: 6. This CDR3 is built from 15 residues. Germline V lookup: CDR1 MNHEY, CDR2 SMNVEV (reference sequence). CDR3 DNA: TGTGCCAGCAGTTATAGGACAGGGGGAGGCTATGGCTACACCTTC. Translated: CASSYRTGGGYGYTF.

The V call is TRBV7-3, the J call TRBJ1-1, with a weak D call TRBD1 (5 bases). Germline V CDR1 and CDR2: SGHTA, FQGTGA. Trimming left V 5 bases short and J 1 base short, with 14 bases between. The CDR3 is made up of 15 amino acids. For the CDR3, the DNA is TGTGCCAGCAGCCCCTCGGGACTCCCGAACACTGAAGCTTTCTTT. Translating it yields CASSPSGLPNTEAFF.

This sequence joins TRBV19 and TRBJ2-5; D uncertain. Trimming left V 3 bases short and J 3 bases short, with 20 bases between. The CDR3 extends over 17 amino acids. Per germline, CDR1 LNHDA and CDR2 SQIVND (reference sequence). CDR3 sequence reads: CASSILLLTESEETQYF. CDR3 DNA sequence: TGTGCCAGTAGTATCCTCCTATTGACGGAGAGCGAAGAGACCCAGTACTTC. Together with reference TRBV19 and TRBJ2-5, the CDR3 gives the full variable domain: DGGITQSPKYLFRKEGQNVTLSCEQNLNHDAMYWYRQDPGQGLRLIYYSQIVNDFQKGDIAEGYSVSREKKESFPLTVTSAQKNPTAFYLCASSILLLTESEETQYFGPGTRLLVL.

This sequence joins TRBV5-1 and TRBJ2-3; 11 bases agree with TRBD2. The CDR3 has 14 amino acids. Germline lookup yields CDR1 SGHRS and CDR2 YFSETQ. J gave up 1 base and V 7 bases, and 2 bases lay outside the gene matches. As DNA, the CDR3 is TGCGCCAGCCAGGGACTAGCGGGCACAGATACGCAGTATTTT. Translating it yields CASQGLAGTDTQYF.

This sequence joins TRBV30 and TRBJ1-1; TRBD1 is a possible D gene (5 bases). Per the germline V gene, CDR1 is GTSNPN and CDR2 is SVGIG (reference sequence). V was trimmed by 5 bases and J by 1 base, leaving 17 bases between them. CDR3 length: 15 residues. CDR3 sequence: CAWHQIGGTNTEAFF. CDR3 nucleotides: TGTGCCTGGCATCAGATAGGAGGGACGAACACTGAAGCTTTCTTT.

V and J are TRBV2 and TRBJ1-1, with D tentatively TRBD1 (5 bases). The CDR3 extends over 15 amino acids. Per the germline V gene, CDR1 is SNHLY and CDR2 is FYNNEI. V was trimmed by 0 bases and J by 4 bases, leaving 12 bases between them. The CDR3 loop is CASSEALGGSTEAFF. CDR3 coding DNA: TGTGCCAGCAGTGAAGCGCTTGGGGGGAGCACTGAAGCTTTCTTT.

V is TRBV10-1 and J is TRBJ2-7; the D is unclear. V was clipped by 0 bases and J by 2 bases, with 11 bases between them. Germline CDR1 reads WNHNN; CDR2 reads SYGVQD (reference sequence). The CDR3 contains 15 residues. CDR3: CASSESDTATYEQYF. CDR3 in DNA: TGCGCCAGCAGTGAGTCAGACACCGCCACCTACGAGCAGTACTTC.